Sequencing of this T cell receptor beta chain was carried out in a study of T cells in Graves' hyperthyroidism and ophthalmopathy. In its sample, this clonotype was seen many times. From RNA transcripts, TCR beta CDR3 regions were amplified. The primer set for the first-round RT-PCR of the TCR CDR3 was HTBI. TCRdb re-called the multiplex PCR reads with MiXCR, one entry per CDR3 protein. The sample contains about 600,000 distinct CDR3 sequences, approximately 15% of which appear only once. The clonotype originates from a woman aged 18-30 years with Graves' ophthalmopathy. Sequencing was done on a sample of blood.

CDR3 in amino acids: CASKYGDGANVLTF. DNA for the CDR3: TGTGCCAGCAAGTATGGGGATGGGGCCAACGTCCTGACTTTC. The chain has TRBV2 and TRBJ2-6; no definite D call. The CDR3 covers 14 residues. Trimming removed 7 bases at V and 3 bases at J, with 10 bases between. Germline CDR1 and CDR2: SNHLY and FYNNEI.